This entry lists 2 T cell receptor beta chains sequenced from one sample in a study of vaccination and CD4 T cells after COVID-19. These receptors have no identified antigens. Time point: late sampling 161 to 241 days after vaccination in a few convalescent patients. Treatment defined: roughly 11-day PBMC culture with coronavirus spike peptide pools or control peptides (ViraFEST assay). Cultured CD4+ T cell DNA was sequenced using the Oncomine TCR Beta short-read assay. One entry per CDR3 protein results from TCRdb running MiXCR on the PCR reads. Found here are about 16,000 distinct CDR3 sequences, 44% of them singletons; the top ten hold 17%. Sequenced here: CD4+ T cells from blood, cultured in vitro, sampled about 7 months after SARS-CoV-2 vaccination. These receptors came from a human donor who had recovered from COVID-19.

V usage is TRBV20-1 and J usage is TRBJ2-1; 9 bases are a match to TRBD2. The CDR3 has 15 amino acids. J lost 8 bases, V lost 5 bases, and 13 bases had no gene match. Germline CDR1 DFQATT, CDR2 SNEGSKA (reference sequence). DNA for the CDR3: TGCAGTGCTCGCATTAGCGGGAGCGTCAGGCATGAGCAGTTCTTC. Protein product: CSARISGSVRHEQFF.

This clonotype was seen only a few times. The CDR3 DNA follows: TGCAGTGCTAGAGACCCCCACCCTGAAGCTTTCTTT. This gives the protein CSARDPHPEAFF. This sequence joins TRBV20-1 and TRBJ1-1; D unclear. Germline V CDR1 and CDR2: DFQATT, SNEGSKA (reference sequence). V shed 0 bases and J shed 6 bases, with 8 bases lying between them. The CDR3 runs to 12 residues.